Below, 22 T cell receptor beta chains from the same sample are listed, as sequenced in a study of blood T cell repertoires in COVID-19. Clones were read by immunoSEQ multiplex PCR, and TCRdb kept only the in-frame ones, dropping some. The sample shows a few hundred thousand clones, 70% to 90% of them seen only once. Input material: peripheral blood. Source of these receptors: a young woman with COVID-19, enrolled during active disease.

J is TRBJ1-2 and V is TRBV9; D is undetermined. Trimming shortened V by 4 bases and J by 7 bases, and 11 bases separated the two germline ends. CDR3 length equals 12 residues. Germline V gene lookup returns CDR1 SGDLS and CDR2 YYNGEE. DNA of the CDR3: TGTGCCAGCAGCCCACCCCGGGGTGGCTACACCTTC. Translated: CASSPPRGGYTF.

The chain joins TRBV27 to TRBJ1-1; tentatively, D is TRBD1 (5 bases). The CDR3 has 13 residues. Trimming removed 6 bases at V and 6 bases at J, with 14 bases between. The germline V gene has CDR1 MNHEY and CDR2 SMNVEV (reference sequence). CDR3: CASRPGLLAEAFF. The CDR3, as DNA: TGTGCCAGCAGGCCAGGGTTGTTGGCTGAAGCTTTCTTT.

The chain couples TRBV27 to TRBJ1-5; TRBD1 matches 9 bases. J gave up 2 bases and V 5 bases, and 4 bases lay outside the gene matches. This CDR3 has 15 residues. Germline V gene sequence: CDR1 MNHEY, CDR2 SMNVEV (reference sequence). CDR3 DNA: TGTGCCAGCAGTACAGGGGGCTATGGCAATCAGCCCCAGCATTTT. Protein product: CASSTGGYGNQPQHF.

The chain uses TRBV3-1 (or the pseudogene TRBV3-2) and TRBJ1-6; no firm D call. Germline V gene sequence: CDR1 LGHDT, CDR2 YNNKEL (reference sequence). The germline V and J ends were trimmed by 4 bases and 7 bases, with 11 bases remaining between them. The CDR3 is 14 amino acids. The CDR3 loop reads CASSLEAGNSPLHF. The CDR3 DNA reads as TGTGCCAGCAGCCTGGAGGCTGGGAATTCACCCCTCCACTTT.

This chain uses TRBV28 with TRBJ2-7; the match to TRBD2 covers 7 bases. The CDR3 is 14 amino acids. V gave up 5 bases and J gave up 4 bases; unmatched junction bases: 8. Per germline, CDR1 MDHEN and CDR2 SYDVKM. The CDR3 spells CASSPKLAPYEQYV. The CDR3 coding sequence is TGTGCCAGCAGTCCAAAACTAGCGCCGTACGAGCAGTACGTC.

This clone came up once. The gene calls are TRBV4-2 and TRBJ1-2; no reliable D call. Germline CDR1 and CDR2: LGHNA and YNFKEQ. CDR3 length: 14 residues. The germline V and J ends were trimmed by 1 base and 8 bases, with 14 bases remaining between them. The CDR3 nucleotides read TGTGCCAGCAGCCAAGGGCGGCAGTATGAGGGCTACACCTTC. Amino acid sequence: CASSQGRQYEGYTF.

The chain has TRBV11-2 and TRBJ2-1, with 11 bases aligning to TRBD1. This CDR3 has 12 residues. Trimming took 4 bases from V and 15 from J; bases not matched to a gene: 5. Germline values: CDR1 SGHAT, CDR2 FQNNGV. As DNA, the CDR3 is TGTGCCAGCAGCTCTCCCGGGACAGGGGGGTTCTTC. This sequence encodes CASSSPGTGGFF.

The chain recombines TRBV7-2 with TRBJ1-1; D is perhaps TRBD1 (6 bases). This CDR3 is built from 14 residues. V lost 5 bases and J lost 0, with 10 bases in between. CDR1 and CDR2 (germline): SGHTA, FQGNSA. The CDR3 reads CASSPGQLNTEAFF. Written as DNA, the CDR3 is TGTGCCAGCAGCCCCGGACAGTTGAACACTGAAGCTTTCTTT.

This chain links TRBV10-3 with TRBJ2-5; maybe TRBD1 (5 bases). The germline V and J ends were trimmed by 0 bases and 4 bases, with 9 bases remaining between them. The V gene's germline CDR1 is ENHRY and CDR2 SYGVKD. The CDR3 totals 14 residues. The CDR3 coding sequence is TGTGCCATCAGTGAGTCAGGGGTTTTAGAGACCCAGTACTTC. This codes for CAISESGVLETQYF.

This clone was counted only a few times. The chain carries TRBV9 and TRBJ1-6; D ambiguous. The CDR3 is 14 amino acids. Trimming took off 4 bases at V and 7 bases at J, with 12 bases between the two ends. Germline lookup yields CDR1 SGDLS and CDR2 YYNGEE. CDR3 sequence: CASSPDGKNSPLHF. The CDR3 bases are TGTGCCAGCAGCCCCGACGGGAAGAATTCACCCCTCCACTTT. The whole variable domain, remainder taken from reference TRBV9 and TRBJ1-6, is DSGVTQTPKHLITATGQRVTLRCSPRSGDLSVYWYQQSLDQGLQFLIQYYNGEERAKGNILERFSAQQFPDLHSELNLSSLELGDSALYFCASSPDGKNSPLHFGNGTRLTVT.

The chain carries TRBV7-8 and TRBJ1-3; D is uncertain. There are 16 residues in the CDR3. Germline CDR1 reads SGHVS; CDR2 reads FQNEAQ. V was clipped by 2 bases and J by 1 base, with 12 bases between them. The CDR3 here is CASSLLPSLSGNTIYF. The CDR3 DNA reads as TGTGCCAGCAGCTTACTCCCCTCCTTGTCTGGAAACACCATATATTTT.

The gene calls are TRBV5-6 and TRBJ1-6, with a tentative D call TRBD1 (5 bases). From germline, CDR1 is SGHDT and CDR2 YYEEEE. V dropped 0 bases and J dropped 7 bases, with 11 bases sitting between them. The CDR3 is made up of 15 amino acids. CDR3: CASSLAQGSNSPLHF. CDR3 DNA: TGTGCCAGCAGCTTGGCCCAGGGTAGCAATTCACCCCTCCACTTT.

This rearrangement joins TRBV9 to TRBJ1-2; TRBD1 is a possible D gene (6 bases). The germline V gene encodes CDR1 SGDLS and CDR2 YYNGEE. This CDR3 spans 11 amino acids. The V gene lost 5 bases and the J gene lost 8 bases, with 10 bases spanning the gap. Written as DNA, the CDR3 is TGTGCCAGCAGGGGGACACACGGCTACACCTTC. Its translation: CASRGTHGYTF.

The chain recombines TRBV4-1 with TRBJ2-7; D is unresolved. The CDR3 contains 15 residues. CDR1 is MGHRA, CDR2 YSYEKL, per germline. V was clipped by 5 bases and J by 1 base, with 15 bases between them. The CDR3 DNA is TGCGCCAGCAGCGAAGCCCAGACTTCTTCCTACGAGCAGTACTTC. This translates into CASSEAQTSSYEQYF.

The V and J genes are TRBV2 and TRBJ1-6; TRBD1 aligns across 7 bases. Germline trimming cut 6 bases from V and 4 bases from J; bases unmatched to any gene: 6. Germline V gene sequence: CDR1 SNHLY, CDR2 FYNNEI. The CDR3 extends over 15 amino acids. CDR3 in DNA: TGTGCCAGCAGCCCGACAGGGCCTTATAATTCACCCCTCCACTTT. Its translation is CASSPTGPYNSPLHF.

The chain combines TRBV7-9 with TRBJ2-2, with 9 bases aligning to TRBD1. The length of the CDR3 is 16 residues. The V segment lost 5 bases and the J segment 5 bases; nucleotides outside the gene matches: 9. Germline V gene data show CDR1 as SEHNR and CDR2 as FQNEAQ (reference sequence). CDR3 loop: CASSAAGTGRTGELFF. The CDR3 nucleotides are TGTGCCAGCAGCGCGGCCGGGACAGGGCGGACCGGGGAGCTGTTTTTT.

The V call is TRBV6-5, the J call TRBJ2-1, with D tentatively TRBD2 (5 bases). The CDR3 covers 13 residues. The germline gives CDR1 MNHEY, CDR2 SVGAGI. The ends were cut back, 6 bases at V and 9 bases at J, with 15 bases in the middle. The CDR3 loop is CASSRPLGGEQFF. The CDR3 nucleotides read TGTGCCAGCAGCCGCCCCCTAGGAGGTGAGCAGTTCTTC.

V usage is TRBV5-1 and J usage is TRBJ2-5, with D possibly TRBD1 on 6 matching bases. CDR1 and CDR2 (germline): SGHRS, YFSETQ. This CDR3 is built from 15 residues. V gave up 1 base and J gave up 1 base, with 11 bases separating them. CDR3 nucleotide sequence: TGCGCCAGCAGCTTGAAGCCAGGGGCCCAAGAGACCCAGTACTTC. This translates into CASSLKPGAQETQYF.

The chain has TRBV20-1 and TRBJ2-7; tentative D call: TRBD2 (5 bases). With 3 bases removed from V and 2 bases from J, the gap between germline ends came to 8 bases. Per germline, CDR1 DFQATT and CDR2 SNEGSKA (reference sequence). The CDR3 has 12 amino acids. This chain's CDR3 is CSASSETYEQYV. In DNA, the CDR3 is TGCAGTGCTAGTAGCGAGACCTACGAGCAGTACGTC.

V usage is TRBV7-3 and J usage is TRBJ2-7; 10 bases are a match to TRBD2. The CDR3 length is 14 residues. Trimming cost V 4 bases and J 6 bases; bases outside gene matches: 6. Per the germline V gene, CDR1 is SGHTA and CDR2 is FQGTGA. CDR3 sequence (DNA): TGTGCCAGCAGCTCGAGCGGGGGGGCCGTCGAGCAGTACTTC. This gives the protein CASSSSGGAVEQYF.

The gene calls are TRBV6-5 and TRBJ1-2; TRBD1 might be the D (5 bases). The CDR3 is 15 amino acids. Germline CDR1 and CDR2: MNHEY and SVGAGI. Trimming shortened V by 6 bases and J by 6 bases, and 20 bases separated the two germline ends. The CDR3 loop is CASSRIVGQLNGYTF. The DNA of the CDR3 is TGTGCCAGCAGCAGAATTGTCGGACAATTAAATGGCTACACCTTC.

This clone occurred many times. The chain is built from TRBV27 and TRBJ1-2; no reliable D call. This CDR3 is 14 amino acids long. The germline V and J ends were trimmed by 0 bases and 3 bases, with 8 bases remaining between them. The germline V gene encodes CDR1 MNHEY and CDR2 SMNVEV (reference sequence). This chain's CDR3 is CASSLSRSYYGYTF. In DNA form, the CDR3 reads TGTGCCAGCAGTTTATCGAGGAGTTACTATGGCTACACCTTC.